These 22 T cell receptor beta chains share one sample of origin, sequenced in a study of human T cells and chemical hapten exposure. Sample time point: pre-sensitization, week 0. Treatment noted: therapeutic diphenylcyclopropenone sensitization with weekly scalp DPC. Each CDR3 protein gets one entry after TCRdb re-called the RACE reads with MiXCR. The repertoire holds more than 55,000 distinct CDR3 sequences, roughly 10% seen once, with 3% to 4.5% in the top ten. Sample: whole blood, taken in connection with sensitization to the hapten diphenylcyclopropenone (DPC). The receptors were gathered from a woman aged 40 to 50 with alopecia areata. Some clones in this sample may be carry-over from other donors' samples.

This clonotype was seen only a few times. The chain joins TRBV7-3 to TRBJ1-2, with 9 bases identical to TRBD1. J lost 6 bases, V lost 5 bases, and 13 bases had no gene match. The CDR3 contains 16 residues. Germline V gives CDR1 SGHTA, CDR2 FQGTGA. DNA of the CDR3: TGTGCCAGCAGCCTCTATCCCGGGACAGGGACGGATGGCTACACCTTC. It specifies CASSLYPGTGTDGYTF. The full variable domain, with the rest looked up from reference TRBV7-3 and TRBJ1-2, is GAGVSQTPSNKVTEKGKYVELRCDPISGHTALYWYRQSLGQGPEFLIYFQGTGAADDSGLPNDRFFAVRPEGSVSTLKIQRTERGDSAVYLCASSLYPGTGTDGYTFGSGTRLTVV.

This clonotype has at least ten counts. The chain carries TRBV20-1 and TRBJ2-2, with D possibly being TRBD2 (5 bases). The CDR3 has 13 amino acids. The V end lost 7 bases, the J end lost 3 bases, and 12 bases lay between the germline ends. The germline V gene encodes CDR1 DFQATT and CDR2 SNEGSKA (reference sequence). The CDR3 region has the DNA TGCAGTGTCGGACGGGGAGACACCGGGGAGCTGTTTTTT. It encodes CSVGRGDTGELFF.

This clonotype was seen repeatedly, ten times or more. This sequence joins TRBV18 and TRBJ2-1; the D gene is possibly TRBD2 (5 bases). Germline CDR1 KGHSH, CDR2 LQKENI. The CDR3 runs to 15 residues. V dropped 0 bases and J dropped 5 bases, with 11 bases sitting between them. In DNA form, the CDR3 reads TGTGCCAGCTCACCACCGGGTCGGGGAGACAATGAGCAGTTCTTC. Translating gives CASSPPGRGDNEQFF.

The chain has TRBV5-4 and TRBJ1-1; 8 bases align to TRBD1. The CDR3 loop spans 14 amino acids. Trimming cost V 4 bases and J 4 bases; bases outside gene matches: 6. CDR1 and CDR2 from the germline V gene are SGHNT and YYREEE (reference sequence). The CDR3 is CASSPITGGTEAFF. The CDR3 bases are TGTGCCAGCAGCCCCATAACAGGGGGCACTGAAGCTTTCTTT.

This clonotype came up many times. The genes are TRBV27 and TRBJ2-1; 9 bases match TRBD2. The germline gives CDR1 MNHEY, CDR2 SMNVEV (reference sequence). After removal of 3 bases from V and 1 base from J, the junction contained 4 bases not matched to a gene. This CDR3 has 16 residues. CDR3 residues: CASSFQRGASYNEQFF. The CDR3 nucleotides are TGTGCCAGCAGTTTCCAGCGGGGGGCTTCCTACAATGAGCAGTTCTTC.

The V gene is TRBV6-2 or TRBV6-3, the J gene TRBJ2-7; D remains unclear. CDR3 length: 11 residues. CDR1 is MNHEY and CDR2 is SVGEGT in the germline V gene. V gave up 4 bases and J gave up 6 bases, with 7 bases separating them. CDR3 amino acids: CASSSYIEQYF. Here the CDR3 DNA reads TGTGCCAGCAGTTCCTACATCGAGCAGTACTTC.

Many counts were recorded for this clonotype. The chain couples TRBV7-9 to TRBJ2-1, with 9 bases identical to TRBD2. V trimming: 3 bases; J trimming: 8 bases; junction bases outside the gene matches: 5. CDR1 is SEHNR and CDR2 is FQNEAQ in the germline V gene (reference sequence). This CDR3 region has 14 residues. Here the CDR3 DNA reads TGTGCCAGCAGCTTTAGCGGGAGATTCGATGAGCAGTTCTTC. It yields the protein CASSFSGRFDEQFF.

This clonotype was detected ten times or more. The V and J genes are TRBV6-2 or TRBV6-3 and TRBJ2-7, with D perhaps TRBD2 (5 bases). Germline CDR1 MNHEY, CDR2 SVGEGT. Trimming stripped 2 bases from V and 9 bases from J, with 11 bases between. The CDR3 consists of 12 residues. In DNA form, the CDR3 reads TGTGCCAGCAGTTACCGGGGTTACTGGCAGTACTTC. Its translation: CASSYRGYWQYF.

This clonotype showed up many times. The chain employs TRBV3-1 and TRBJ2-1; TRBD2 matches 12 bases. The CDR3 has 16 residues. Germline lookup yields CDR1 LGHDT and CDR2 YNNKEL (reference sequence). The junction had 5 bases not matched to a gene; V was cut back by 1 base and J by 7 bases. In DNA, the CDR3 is TGTGCCAGCAGCCAAGTTCCTAGCGGGGGGGCGAATGAGCAGTTCTTC. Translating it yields CASSQVPSGGANEQFF.

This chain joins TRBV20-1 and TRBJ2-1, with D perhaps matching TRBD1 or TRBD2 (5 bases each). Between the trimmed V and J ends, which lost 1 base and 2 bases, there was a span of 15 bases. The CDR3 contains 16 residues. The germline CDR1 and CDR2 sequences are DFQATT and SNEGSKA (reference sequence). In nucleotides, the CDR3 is TGCAGTGCTAGAGGGGCCCGGGGCCCCACCTACAATGAGCAGTTCTTC. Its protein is CSARGARGPTYNEQFF.

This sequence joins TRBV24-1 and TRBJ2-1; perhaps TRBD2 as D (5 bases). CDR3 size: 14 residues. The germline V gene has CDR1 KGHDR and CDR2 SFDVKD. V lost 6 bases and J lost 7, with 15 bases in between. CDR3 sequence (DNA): TGTGCCACCAGTTTGCGGACTGCATGGAATGAGCAGTTCTTC. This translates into CATSLRTAWNEQFF.

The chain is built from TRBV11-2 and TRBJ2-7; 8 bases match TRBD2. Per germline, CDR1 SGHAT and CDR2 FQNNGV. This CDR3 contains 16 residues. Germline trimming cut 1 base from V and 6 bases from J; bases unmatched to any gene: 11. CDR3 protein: CASSLAPGLAGREQYF. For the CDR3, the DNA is TGTGCCAGCAGCTTAGCCCCCGGGCTAGCGGGTCGCGAGCAGTACTTC.

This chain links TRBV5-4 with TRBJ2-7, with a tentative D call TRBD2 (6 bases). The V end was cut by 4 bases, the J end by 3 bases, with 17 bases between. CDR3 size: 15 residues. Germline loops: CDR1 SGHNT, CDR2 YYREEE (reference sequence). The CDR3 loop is CASSRPGLGSYEQYF. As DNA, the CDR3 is TGTGCCAGCAGCAGACCGGGACTGGGGAGCTACGAGCAGTACTTC.

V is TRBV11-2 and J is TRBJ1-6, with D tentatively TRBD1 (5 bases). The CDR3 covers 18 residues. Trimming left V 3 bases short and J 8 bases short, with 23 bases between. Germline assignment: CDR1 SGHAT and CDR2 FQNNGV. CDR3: CASSFNGRGSLIDSPLHF. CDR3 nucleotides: TGTGCCAGCAGCTTCAACGGACGGGGCTCCCTAATAGATTCACCCCTCCACTTT.

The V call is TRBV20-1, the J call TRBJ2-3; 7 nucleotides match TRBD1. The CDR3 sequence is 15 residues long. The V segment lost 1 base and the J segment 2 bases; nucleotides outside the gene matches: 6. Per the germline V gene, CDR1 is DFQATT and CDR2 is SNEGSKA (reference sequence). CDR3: CSARGGGQFTDTQYF. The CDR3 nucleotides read TGCAGTGCTAGAGGAGGGGGCCAATTCACAGATACGCAGTATTTT.

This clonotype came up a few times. The DNA for the CDR3 is TGCAGCGTTGGGGGGGCGGCGTCCGAGCAGTACTTC. Its protein product is CSVGGAASEQYF. The chain uses TRBV29-1 and TRBJ2-7; TRBD1 or TRBD2 may be the D gene (6 bases each). CDR1 SQVTM and CDR2 ANQGSEA come from the germline V gene. The V end lost 4 bases, the J end lost 6 bases, and 13 bases lay between the germline ends. CDR3 length: 12 amino acids.

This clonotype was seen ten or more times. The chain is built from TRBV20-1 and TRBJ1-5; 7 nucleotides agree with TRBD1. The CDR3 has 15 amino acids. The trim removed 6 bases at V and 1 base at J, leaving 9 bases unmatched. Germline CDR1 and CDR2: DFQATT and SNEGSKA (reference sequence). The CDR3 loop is CSAGTGTDSNQPQHF. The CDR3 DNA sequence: TGCAGTGCGGGAACAGGGACAGACAGCAATCAGCCCCAGCATTTT.

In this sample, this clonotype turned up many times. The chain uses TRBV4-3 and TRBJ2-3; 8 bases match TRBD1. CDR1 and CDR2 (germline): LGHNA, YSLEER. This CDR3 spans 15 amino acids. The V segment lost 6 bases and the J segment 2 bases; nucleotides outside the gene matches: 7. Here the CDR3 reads CASRQGQEVTDTQYF. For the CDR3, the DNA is TGCGCCAGCAGGCAGGGACAGGAGGTCACAGATACGCAGTATTTT.

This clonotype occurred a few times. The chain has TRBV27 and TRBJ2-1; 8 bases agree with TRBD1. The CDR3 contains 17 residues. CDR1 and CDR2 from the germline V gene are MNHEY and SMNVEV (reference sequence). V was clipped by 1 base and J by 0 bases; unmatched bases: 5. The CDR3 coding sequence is TGTGCCAGCAGTTTATTCACAGGGGGTCTCTCCTACAATGAGCAGTTCTTC. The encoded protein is CASSLFTGGLSYNEQFF.

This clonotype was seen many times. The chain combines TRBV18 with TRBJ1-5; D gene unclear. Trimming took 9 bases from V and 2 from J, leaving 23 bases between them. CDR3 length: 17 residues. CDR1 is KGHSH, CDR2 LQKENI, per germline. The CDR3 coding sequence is TGTGCCAGTTCTTGGGCCTGGGCTCTCTCCGGCAATCAGCCCCAGCATTTT. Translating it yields CASSWAWALSGNQPQHF.

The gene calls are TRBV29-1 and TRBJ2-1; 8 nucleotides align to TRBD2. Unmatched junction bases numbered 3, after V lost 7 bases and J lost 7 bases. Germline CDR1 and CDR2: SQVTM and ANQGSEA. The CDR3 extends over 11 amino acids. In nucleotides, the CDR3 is TGCAGCGCCCGACTAGCGAATGAGCAGTTCTTC. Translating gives CSARLANEQFF.

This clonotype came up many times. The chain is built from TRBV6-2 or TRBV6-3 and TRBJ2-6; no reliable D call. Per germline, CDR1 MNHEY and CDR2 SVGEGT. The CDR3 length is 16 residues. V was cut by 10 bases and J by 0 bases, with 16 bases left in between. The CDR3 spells CAIQDTAVSGANVLTF. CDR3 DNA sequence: TGTGCCATCCAGGATACGGCCGTCTCTGGGGCCAACGTCCTGACTTTC.